What follows describes a single T cell receptor beta chain. Trimming removed 9 bases from V and 7 bases from J, with 20 bases in between. There are 15 residues in the CDR3. CDR1 is KGHDR and CDR2 is SFDVKD in the germline V gene. Only in-frame clones appear in the TCRdb table, and some are missing; sequencing was by immunoSEQ multiplex PCR. Of about 680,000 clones listed, around 90% are singletons. These data originate in a study of Ad26.COV2.S vaccination and SARS-CoV-2 variants. Study-wide background: Participants got Ad26.COV2.S intramuscularly, once or twice 56 days apart.

Treatment here: about 20 received Ad26.COV2.S at low or high dose, single or two shots; about 5 received placebo; per-sample allocation not given. Sample collection was performed on day 63 after the first vaccine or placebo injection. The sequence was collected from a person aged 18-60 years who received the Ad26.COV2.S COVID-19 vaccine or a placebo. The input for sequencing was peripheral blood, taken in a trial of Ad26.COV2.S vaccine versus placebo. The rearrangement joins TRBV24-1 to TRBJ1-4; the D gene is possibly TRBD1 (6 bases). The CDR3 sequence: CATALGAGVREKLFF. The CDR3 coding sequence is TGTGCCACCGCTCTCGGGGCAGGGGTTCGTGAAAAACTGTTTTTT.